The clone carrying this TCR beta chain is a singleton in its sample. Its antigen is currently unknown. The sample comes from a study of T cell responses to AZD1222 COVID-19 vaccine. The CDR3 extends over 13 amino acids. Germline CDR1 is WNHNN and CDR2 is SYGVQD (reference sequence). With 3 bases removed from V and 2 bases from J, the gap between germline ends came to 8 bases. Assay used: immunoSEQ multiplex PCR; TCRdb lists only in-frame clones, some missing. The table lists fewer than 150,000 clones, 88% of them singletons. The study, taken as a whole, reports: The donor group comprised mostly white British people and more females; the analysis possibly underestimated clonal diversity. Among vaccine-associated CD4 TCRs, coverage spanned spike, with dominance at 160-218 and 743-854. Vaccination with two AZD1222 doses was followed by a rise in Spike-specific TCR breadth and depth.

The source of this sequence is an adult in good health. The sequencing used peripheral blood, collected on day 0 of AZD1222 vaccination. V is TRBV10-1 and J is TRBJ2-7; D call uncertain. The CDR3 region is CASSDGPTYEQYF. CDR3 DNA: TGCGCCAGCAGTGACGGGCCAACCTACGAGCAGTACTTC.